Described below is a single T cell receptor (beta chain) sequence and its context. Antigen specificity is unknown. A much more abundant neighbour one base away suggests this may be a read error. The sample is drawn from a study of tumor and adjacent non-tumor tissue in lung cancer. General observations from the study: TCR diversity was significantly greater in tumor than normal lung tissue.

The germline gives CDR1 MDHEN, CDR2 SYDVKM. The V and J ends lost 3 bases and 2 bases respectively, with 17 bases between them. The CDR3 loop spans 16 amino acids. Three rounds of nested PCR, following a modified ARM-PCR protocol, produced the TCRbeta library. TCRdb used MiXCR to reprocess the multiplex PCR reads, holding one entry per CDR3 protein. Among some 47,000 distinct CDR3 sequences, roughly two thirds were seen once, and the ten largest hold around a fifth. No cell sorting was done before RNA was extracted from the tissue. The normal lung tissue was taken more than 3 cm from the tumor edge. Sequenced: distant non-tumor lung tissue. The rearrangement uses TRBV28 and TRBJ2-7, with TRBD1 as a possible D gene (5 bases). This receptor was identified in a woman aged 35 to 49 with non-small cell lung cancer. CDR3 nucleotides: TGTGCCAGCAGTTTCCCCCAGGGCCTGGATCCCTACGAGCAGTACTTC. This translates into CASSFPQGLDPYEQYF.